These 4 T cell receptor beta chains were sequenced from one sample in a study of spatial heterogeneity in lung cancer. MiXCR, applied by TCRdb to the 5' RACE reads, yields one record per CDR3 protein. The sample holds approximately 39,000 distinct CDR3 sequences; around 5.8% are singletons and the top ten take around 10%. The time point here: sample taken at primary tumor resection. Unsorted samples of tumor, nontumor lung or frozen PBMC had their whole RNA sequenced. Source: PBMCs, taken at surgery. The receptors were gathered from a male donor with early-stage non-small cell lung cancer.

This clonotype was seen at least ten times. This chain connects TRBV7-9 to TRBJ2-2, with D perhaps TRBD1 (6 bases). CDR3 length: 18 amino acids. Between the trimmed V and J ends, which lost 1 base and 5 bases, there was a span of 20 bases. CDR1 SEHNR and CDR2 FQNEAQ come from the germline V gene (reference sequence). For the CDR3, the DNA is TGTGCCAGCAGCTTAGTGATGGGGGCCCTCCAACTTACCGGGGAGCTGTTTTTT. Residues: CASSLVMGALQLTGELFF.

This clonotype appeared many times. The J gene is TRBJ1-5, the V gene TRBV7-2; D gene ambiguous. V was shortened by 1 base and J by 1 base, with 8 bases between the two germline ends. Germline CDR1 reads SGHTA; CDR2 reads FQGNSA. CDR3 length: 15 residues. The CDR3 loop is CASSLDGRSNQPQHF. CDR3 DNA: TGTGCCAGCAGCTTAGATGGGAGGAGCAATCAGCCCCAGCATTTT.

This clonotype was observed at least ten times. The chain links TRBV28 to TRBJ2-3; 9 nucleotides align to TRBD1. The V segment lost 11 bases and the J segment 3 bases; nucleotides outside the gene matches: 6. The germline gives CDR1 MDHEN, CDR2 SYDVKM. CDR3 length: 13 amino acids. The CDR3 DNA follows: TGTGCCTGTGGACAGGGGTTAACAGATACGCAGTATTTT. It yields the protein CACGQGLTDTQYF.

Ten or more counts support this clonotype. The junction and the germline gene differ at one end; a read error may be behind it. V usage is TRBV18 and J usage is TRBJ1-4; TRBD1 might be the D (6 bases). Germline V gene lookup returns CDR1 KGHSH and CDR2 LQKENI. The CDR3 runs 16 residues. The CDR3 bases are TGTGCCAGCTCACCACAGGGGGGCACATCTAAGGAAAAACTGTTTTTT. Protein product: CASSPQGGTSKEKLFF.